This passage covers 8 T cell receptor beta chains from one sample sequenced in a study of control samples from healthy donors and cancer patients. Sequencing was performed with immunoSEQ multiplex PCR; in TCRdb, only in-frame clones are kept and a portion is missing. The repertoire consists of about 160,000 clones, with over 85% occurring once and the leading ten covering around 11%. The sequenced sample consisted of blood. These receptors came from a man younger than 40 in good health.

As regards this clone: One end of the junction does not line up with germline, which may come from a read error. CDR3 in DNA: TGTGCCAGCAGTTCCATTTCCGGGACAGGGCCGAATTTT. Protein product: CASSSISGTGPNF. The genes are TRBV6-5 and TRBJ2-3; 9 bases map to TRBD1. The germline CDR1 and CDR2 sequences are MNHEY and SVGAGI. The CDR3 sequence is 13 residues long.

In this sample, this clone turned up once. CDR3 residues: CASSYWLTHNEQFF. CDR3 sequence (DNA): TGTGCCAGCAGTTACTGGCTTACCCACAATGAGCAGTTCTTC. This chain links TRBV6-2 or TRBV6-3 with TRBJ2-1, with D uncertain. This CDR3 contains 14 residues. Germline V gene sequence: CDR1 MNHEY, CDR2 SVGEGT. Trimming took 1 base from V and 5 from J, leaving 9 bases between them.

The chain couples TRBV7-3 to TRBJ2-7, with 14 bases matching TRBD2. CDR1 and CDR2 from the germline V gene are SGHTA and FQGTGA. The ends lost 3 bases at V and 9 bases at J; junction bases unmatched: 4. The CDR3 sequence is 14 residues long. The CDR3 bases are TGTGCCAGCAGCTTGGGGACTAGCGGGAGCCCGCAGTACTTC. Its translation: CASSLGTSGSPQYF.

This chain connects TRBV2 to TRBJ1-5, with TRBD1 as a possible D gene (6 bases). The CDR3 runs 15 residues. Germline V gene data show CDR1 as SNHLY and CDR2 as FYNNEI. Trimming took off 6 bases at V and 7 bases at J, with 19 bases between the two ends. Written as DNA, the CDR3 is TGTGCCAGCAGATCGACCAGGGGAGGTAGGCAGCCCCAGCATTTT. It yields the protein CASRSTRGGRQPQHF.

This chain uses TRBV5-4 with TRBJ2-7; D unclear. With 1 base removed from V and 5 bases from J, the gap between germline ends came to 13 bases. This CDR3 spans 14 amino acids. Per germline, CDR1 SGHNT and CDR2 YYREEE (reference sequence). This chain's CDR3 is CASSLWHHSDEQYF. The CDR3 DNA reads TGTGCCAGCAGCTTGTGGCACCATTCGGACGAGCAGTACTTC.

The rearrangement joins TRBV12-3 or TRBV12-4 to TRBJ1-5, with 11 bases aligning to TRBD1. V shed 5 bases and J 6 bases; nucleotides not matched to a gene: 0. The CDR3 totals 13 residues. The chain's CDR3 is CASSGTGGQPQHF. In nucleotides, the CDR3 is TGTGCCAGCAGTGGGACAGGGGGTCAGCCCCAGCATTTT.

This clone is a singleton in its sample. The sample contains more than one DNA sequence encoding this CDR3. The chain combines TRBV6-5 with TRBJ1-1, with D possibly being TRBD1 (5 bases). Per germline, CDR1 MNHEY and CDR2 SVGAGI. The germline V and J ends were trimmed by 0 bases and 4 bases, with 6 bases remaining between them. This CDR3 has 13 residues. Written as DNA, the CDR3 is TGTGCCAGCAGTTACTCGGGGCGCACTGAAGCTTTCTTT. It codes for CASSYSGRTEAFF.

In DNA, the CDR3 is TGCGCCAGCAGCCAAAGCGGCGGCAGGGAGGGAGAAAAACTGTTTTTT. Translating gives CASSQSGGREGEKLFF. The chain is built from TRBV4-1 and TRBJ1-4; TRBD1 might be the D (5 bases). V lost 2 bases to trimming and J lost 8 bases, with 18 bases between them. CDR3 length equals 16 residues. The germline CDR1 and CDR2 sequences are MGHRA and YSYEKL.